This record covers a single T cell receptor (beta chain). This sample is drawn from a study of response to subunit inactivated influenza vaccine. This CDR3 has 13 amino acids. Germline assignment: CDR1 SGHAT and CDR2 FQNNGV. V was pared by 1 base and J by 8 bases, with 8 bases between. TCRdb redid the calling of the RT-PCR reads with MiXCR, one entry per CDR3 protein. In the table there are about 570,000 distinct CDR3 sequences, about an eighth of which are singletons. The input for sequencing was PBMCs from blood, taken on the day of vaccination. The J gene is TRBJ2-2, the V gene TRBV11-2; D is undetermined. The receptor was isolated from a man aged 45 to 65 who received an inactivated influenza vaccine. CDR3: CASSLGSEGELFF. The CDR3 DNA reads TGTGCCAGCAGCTTAGGATCAGAGGGGGAGCTGTTTTTT.